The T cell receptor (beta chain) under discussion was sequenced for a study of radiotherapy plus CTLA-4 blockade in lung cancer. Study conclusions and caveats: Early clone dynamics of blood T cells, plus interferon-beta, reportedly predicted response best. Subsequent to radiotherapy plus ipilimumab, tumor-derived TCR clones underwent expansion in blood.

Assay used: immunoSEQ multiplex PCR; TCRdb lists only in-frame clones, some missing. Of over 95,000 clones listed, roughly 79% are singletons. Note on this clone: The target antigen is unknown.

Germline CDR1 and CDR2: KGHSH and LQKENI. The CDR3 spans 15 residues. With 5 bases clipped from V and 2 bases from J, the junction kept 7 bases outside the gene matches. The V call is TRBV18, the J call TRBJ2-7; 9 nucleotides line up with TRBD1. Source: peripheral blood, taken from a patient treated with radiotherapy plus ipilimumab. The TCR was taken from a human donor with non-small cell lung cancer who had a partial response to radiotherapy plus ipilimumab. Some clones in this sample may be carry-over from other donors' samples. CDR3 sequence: CASSFAGTGPYEQYF. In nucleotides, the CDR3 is TGTGCCAGCTCATTTGCCGGGACAGGGCCCTACGAGCAGTACTTC.